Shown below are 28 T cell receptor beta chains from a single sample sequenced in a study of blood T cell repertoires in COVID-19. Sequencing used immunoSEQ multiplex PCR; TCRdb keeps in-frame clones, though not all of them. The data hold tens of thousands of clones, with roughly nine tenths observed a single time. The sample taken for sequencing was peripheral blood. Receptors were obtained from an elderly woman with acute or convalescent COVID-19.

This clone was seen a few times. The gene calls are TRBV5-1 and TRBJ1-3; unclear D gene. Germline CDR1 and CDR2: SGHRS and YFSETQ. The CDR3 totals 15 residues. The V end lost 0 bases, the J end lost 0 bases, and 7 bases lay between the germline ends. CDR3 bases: TGCGCCAGCAGCTTGGGTGGCCTCTCTGGAAACACCATATATTTT. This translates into CASSLGGLSGNTIYF.

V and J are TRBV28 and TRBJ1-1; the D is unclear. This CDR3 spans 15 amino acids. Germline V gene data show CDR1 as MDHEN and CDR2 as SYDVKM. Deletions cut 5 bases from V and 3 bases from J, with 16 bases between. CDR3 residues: CASSPPRGVDTEAFF. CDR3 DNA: TGTGCCAGCAGTCCCCCCAGAGGAGTGGACACTGAAGCTTTCTTT.

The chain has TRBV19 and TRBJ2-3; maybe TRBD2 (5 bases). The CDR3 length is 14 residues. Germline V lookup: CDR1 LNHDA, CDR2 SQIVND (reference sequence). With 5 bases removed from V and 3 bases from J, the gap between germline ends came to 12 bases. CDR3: CASSRGFGTDTQYF. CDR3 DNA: TGTGCCAGTAGTCGGGGTTTTGGTACAGATACGCAGTATTTT. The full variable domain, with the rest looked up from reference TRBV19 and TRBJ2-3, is DGGITQSPKYLFRKEGQNVTLSCEQNLNHDAMYWYRQDPGQGLRLIYYSQIVNDFQKGDIAEGYSVSREKKESFPLTVTSAQKNPTAFYLCASSRGFGTDTQYFGPGTRLTVL.

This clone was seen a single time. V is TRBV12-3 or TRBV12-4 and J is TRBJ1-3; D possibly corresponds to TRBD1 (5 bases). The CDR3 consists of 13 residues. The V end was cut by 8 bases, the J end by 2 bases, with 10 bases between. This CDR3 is CASSGGTGNTIYF. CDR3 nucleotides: TGTGCCAGCTCCGGGGGTACTGGAAACACCATATATTTT.

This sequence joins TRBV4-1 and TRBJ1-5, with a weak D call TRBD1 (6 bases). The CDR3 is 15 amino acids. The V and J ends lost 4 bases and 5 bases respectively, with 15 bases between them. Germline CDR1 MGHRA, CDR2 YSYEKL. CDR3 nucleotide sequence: TGCGCCAGCAGCCCAGAGGGGGGAGACGATCAGCCCCAGCATTTT. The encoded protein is CASSPEGGDDQPQHF.

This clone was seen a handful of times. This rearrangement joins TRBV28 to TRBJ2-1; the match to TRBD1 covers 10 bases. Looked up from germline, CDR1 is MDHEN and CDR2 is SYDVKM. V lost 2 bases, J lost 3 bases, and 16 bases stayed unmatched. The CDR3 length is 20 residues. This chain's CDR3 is CASSLPRDRGGSGVYNEQFF. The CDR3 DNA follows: TGTGCCAGCAGTTTACCCCGGGACAGGGGTGGTAGCGGGGTCTACAATGAGCAGTTCTTC.

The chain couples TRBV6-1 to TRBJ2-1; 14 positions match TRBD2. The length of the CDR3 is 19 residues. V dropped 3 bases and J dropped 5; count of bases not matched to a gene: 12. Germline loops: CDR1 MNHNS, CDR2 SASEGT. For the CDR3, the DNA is TGTGCCAGCAGTGATCCGACTAGCGGGAGGGCCCTTAGGGACAATGAGCAGTTCTTC. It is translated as CASSDPTSGRALRDNEQFF.

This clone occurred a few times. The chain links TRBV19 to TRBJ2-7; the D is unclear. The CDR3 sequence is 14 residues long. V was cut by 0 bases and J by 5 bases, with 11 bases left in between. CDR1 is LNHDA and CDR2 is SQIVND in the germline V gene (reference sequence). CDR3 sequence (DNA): TGTGCCAGTAGTATAGAGGGCAGATACGACGAGCAGTACTTC. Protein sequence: CASSIEGRYDEQYF.

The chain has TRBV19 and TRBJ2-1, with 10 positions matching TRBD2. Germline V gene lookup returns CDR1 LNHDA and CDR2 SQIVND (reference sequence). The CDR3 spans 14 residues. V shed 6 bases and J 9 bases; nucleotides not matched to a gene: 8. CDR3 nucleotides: TGTGCCAGTAGAGGGGCTAGCGGGAGTGGTGAGCAGTTCTTC. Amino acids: CASRGASGSGEQFF.

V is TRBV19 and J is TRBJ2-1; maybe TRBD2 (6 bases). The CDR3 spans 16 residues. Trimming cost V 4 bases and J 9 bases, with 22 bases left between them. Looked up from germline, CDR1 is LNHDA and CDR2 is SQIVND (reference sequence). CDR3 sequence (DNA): TGTGCCAGTAGTACGACCCGGGACTCCCCTCTGGGTGAGCAGTTCTTC. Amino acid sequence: CASSTTRDSPLGEQFF.

CDR3 nucleotides: TGTGCCAGCATTCAGGGGACGGGCGGGGAGCTGTTTTTT. Translating it yields CASIQGTGGELFF. The J gene is TRBJ2-2, the V gene TRBV28; perhaps TRBD1 as D (6 bases). V was trimmed by 7 bases and J by 7 bases, leaving 13 bases between them. CDR3 length: 13 amino acids. The germline V gene encodes CDR1 MDHEN and CDR2 SYDVKM.

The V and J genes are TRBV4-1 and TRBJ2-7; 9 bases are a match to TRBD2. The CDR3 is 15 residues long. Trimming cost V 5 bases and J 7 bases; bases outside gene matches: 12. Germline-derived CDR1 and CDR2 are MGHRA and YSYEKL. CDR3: CASSAGLARGREQYF. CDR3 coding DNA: TGCGCCAGCAGCGCGGGACTAGCTAGGGGAAGGGAGCAGTACTTC.

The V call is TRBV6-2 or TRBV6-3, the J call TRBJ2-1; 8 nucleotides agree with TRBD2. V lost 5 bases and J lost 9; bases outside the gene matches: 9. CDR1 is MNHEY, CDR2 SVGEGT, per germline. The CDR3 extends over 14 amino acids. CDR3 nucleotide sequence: TGTGCCAGCAGTCAAGGACTAGCAGTGGGTGAGCAGTTCTTC. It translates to CASSQGLAVGEQFF.

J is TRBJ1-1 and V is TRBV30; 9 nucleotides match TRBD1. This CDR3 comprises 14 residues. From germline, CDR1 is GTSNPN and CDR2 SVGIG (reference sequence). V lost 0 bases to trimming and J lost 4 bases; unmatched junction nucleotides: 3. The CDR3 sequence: CAWSVLTGGTEAFF. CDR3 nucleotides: TGTGCCTGGAGTGTACTGACAGGGGGCACTGAAGCTTTCTTT.

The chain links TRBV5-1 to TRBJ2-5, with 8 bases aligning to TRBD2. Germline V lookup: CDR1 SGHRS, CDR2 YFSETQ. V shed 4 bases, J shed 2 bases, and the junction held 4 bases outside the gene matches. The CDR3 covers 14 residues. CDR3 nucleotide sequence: TGCGCCAGCAGCGTAACTAGCGGACAAGAGACCCAGTACTTC. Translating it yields CASSVTSGQETQYF.

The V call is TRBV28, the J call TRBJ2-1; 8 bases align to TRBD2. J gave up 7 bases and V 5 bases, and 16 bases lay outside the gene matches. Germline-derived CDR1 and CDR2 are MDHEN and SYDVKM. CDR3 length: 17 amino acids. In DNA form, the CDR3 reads TGTGCCAGCAGTGTATCATCTACCGGGACTAGGAGGAATGAGCAGTTCTTC. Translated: CASSVSSTGTRRNEQFF. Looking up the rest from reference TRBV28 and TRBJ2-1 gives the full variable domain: DVKVTQSSRYLVKRTGEKVFLECVQDMDHENMFWYRQDPGLGLRLIYFSYDVKMKEKGDIPEGYSVSREKKERFSLILESASTNQTSMYLCASSVSSTGTRRNEQFFGPGTRLTVL.

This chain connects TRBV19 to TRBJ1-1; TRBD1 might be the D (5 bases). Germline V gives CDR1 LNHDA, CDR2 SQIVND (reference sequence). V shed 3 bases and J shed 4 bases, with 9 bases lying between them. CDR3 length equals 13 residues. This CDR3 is CASSIWGGTEAFF. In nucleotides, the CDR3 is TGTGCCAGTAGTATCTGGGGGGGCACTGAAGCTTTCTTT.

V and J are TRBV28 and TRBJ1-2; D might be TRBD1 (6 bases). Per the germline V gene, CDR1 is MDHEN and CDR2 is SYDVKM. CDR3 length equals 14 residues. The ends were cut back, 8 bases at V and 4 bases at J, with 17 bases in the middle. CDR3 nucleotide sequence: TGTGCCAGCGCAAACTACAGGGAAAGCTATGGCTACACCTTC. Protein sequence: CASANYRESYGYTF.

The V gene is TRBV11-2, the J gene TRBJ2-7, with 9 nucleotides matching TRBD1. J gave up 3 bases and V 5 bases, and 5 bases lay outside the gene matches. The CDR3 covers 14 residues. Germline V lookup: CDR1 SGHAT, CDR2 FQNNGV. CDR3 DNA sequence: TGTGCCAGCAGCCTACAGGGGGCCCACTACGAGCAGTACTTC. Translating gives CASSLQGAHYEQYF.

The CDR3, as DNA: TGTGCCAGCAGCCAAGATTTCCGAGACAGAAAGGGCTACACCTTC. Protein product: CASSQDFRDRKGYTF. The chain has TRBV3-1 (or the pseudogene TRBV3-2) and TRBJ1-2, with a possible D match to TRBD1 (5 bases). Germline loops: CDR1 LGHDT, CDR2 YNNKEL (reference sequence). This CDR3 is built from 15 residues. The V end lost 0 bases, the J end lost 8 bases, and 16 bases lay between the germline ends.

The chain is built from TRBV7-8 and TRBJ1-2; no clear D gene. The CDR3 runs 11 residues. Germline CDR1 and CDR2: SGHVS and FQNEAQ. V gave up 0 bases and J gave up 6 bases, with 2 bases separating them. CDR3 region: CASSLANGYTF. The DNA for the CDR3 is TGTGCCAGCAGCTTAGCCAATGGCTACACCTTC.

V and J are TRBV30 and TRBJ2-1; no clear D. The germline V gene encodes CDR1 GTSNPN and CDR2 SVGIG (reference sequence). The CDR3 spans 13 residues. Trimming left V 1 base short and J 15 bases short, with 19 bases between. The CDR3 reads CAWSESSVSRMFF. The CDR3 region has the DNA TGTGCCTGGAGTGAGTCTAGTGTCAGCCGGATGTTCTTC.

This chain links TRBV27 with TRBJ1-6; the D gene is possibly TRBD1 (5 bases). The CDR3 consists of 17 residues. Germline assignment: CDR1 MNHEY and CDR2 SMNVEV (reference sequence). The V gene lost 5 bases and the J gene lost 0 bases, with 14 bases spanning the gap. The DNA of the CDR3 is TGTGCCAGCAGTCCGAGGACAACCAGCTCCTATAATTCACCCCTCCACTTT. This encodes CASSPRTTSSYNSPLHF.

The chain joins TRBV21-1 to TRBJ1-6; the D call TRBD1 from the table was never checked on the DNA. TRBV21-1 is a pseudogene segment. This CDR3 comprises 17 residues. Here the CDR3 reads CASSSIGGVGYNSPLHF. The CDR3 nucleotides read TGTGCCAGCAGCTCGATAGGGGGAGTAGGGTATAATTCACCCCTCCACTTT.

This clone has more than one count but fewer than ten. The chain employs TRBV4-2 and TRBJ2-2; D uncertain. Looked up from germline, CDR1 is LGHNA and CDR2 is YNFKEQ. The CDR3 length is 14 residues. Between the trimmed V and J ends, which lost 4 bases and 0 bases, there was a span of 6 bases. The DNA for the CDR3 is TGTGCCAGCAGCCTTGCGCCGAACACCGGGGAGCTGTTTTTT. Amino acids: CASSLAPNTGELFF.

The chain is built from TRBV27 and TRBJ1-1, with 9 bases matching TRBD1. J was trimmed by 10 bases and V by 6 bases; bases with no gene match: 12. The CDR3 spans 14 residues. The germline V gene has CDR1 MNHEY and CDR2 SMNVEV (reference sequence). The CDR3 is CASSQRDRVWLAFF. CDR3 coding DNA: TGTGCCAGCAGCCAAAGGGACAGGGTTTGGTTAGCTTTCTTT.

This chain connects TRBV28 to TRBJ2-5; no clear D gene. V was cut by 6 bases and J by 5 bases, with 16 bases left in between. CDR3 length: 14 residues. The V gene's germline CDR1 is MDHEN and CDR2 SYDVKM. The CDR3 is CASSLDFSRETQYF. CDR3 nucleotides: TGTGCCAGCAGCCTTGACTTCAGCCGGGAGACCCAGTACTTC.

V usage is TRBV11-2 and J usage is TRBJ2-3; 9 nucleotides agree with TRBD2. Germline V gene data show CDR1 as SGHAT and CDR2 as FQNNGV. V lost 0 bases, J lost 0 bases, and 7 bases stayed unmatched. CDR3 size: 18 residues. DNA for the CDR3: TGTGCCAGCAGCTTAGAGTCCGGACTAGCGCTTAGCACAGATACGCAGTATTTT. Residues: CASSLESGLALSTDTQYF.